Below, 21 T cell receptor beta chains from the same sample are listed, as sequenced in a study of CD8 T cells in Susac syndrome. About 0.5 to 1 ug RNA was reverse transcribed with random hexamers. TCRdb fed the immunoSEQ multiplex PCR reads into MiXCR, producing one record per CDR3 protein. The sample consists of about 190,000 distinct CDR3 sequences, nearly 97% of them appearing once. The sequenced sample consisted of CD4+ T cells from PBMCs. These receptors originate from a human donor with Susac syndrome.

As regards this clonotype: Relative to the germline gene, one junction end is altered; a read error may explain this. The chain carries TRBV20-1 and TRBJ2-1, with TRBD2 as a possible D gene (6 bases). Germline V gene data show CDR1 as DFQATT and CDR2 as SNEGSKA (reference sequence). This CDR3 comprises 15 residues. The CDR3 protein is CSASSMSRRVDEQFF. The CDR3 coding sequence is TGCAGTGCTAGTTCTATGTCTAGGAGGGTCGATGAGCAGTTTTTC.

V gene TRBV20-1 combines with J gene TRBJ2-3; 8 bases align to TRBD2. Germline values: CDR1 DFQATT, CDR2 SNEGSKA (reference sequence). This CDR3 contains 12 residues. CDR3 sequence (DNA): TGCAGCTTCGGGGGGGCGGGGGATACGCAGTATTTT. Translation: CSFGGAGDTQYF.

This sequence joins TRBV5-1 and TRBJ1-1, with 9 bases matching TRBD1. This CDR3 spans 13 amino acids. Germline V gives CDR1 SGHRS, CDR2 YFSETQ. V lost 5 bases to trimming and J lost 6 bases; unmatched junction nucleotides: 5. The CDR3 DNA reads TGCGCCAGCAGAACGGACAGGGGCCCTGAAGCTTTCTTT. It translates to CASRTDRGPEAFF.

The count of this clonotype is one. The rearrangement joins TRBV5-4 to TRBJ1-4; D perhaps matches TRBD1 (5 bases). This CDR3 spans 14 amino acids. Germline V gene data show CDR1 as SGHNT and CDR2 as YYREEE (reference sequence). V lost 5 bases and J lost 5, with 13 bases in between. Here the CDR3 reads CASSYRDGNEKLFF. CDR3 sequence (DNA): TGTGCCAGCAGTTACCGGGACGGGAATGAAAAACTGTTTTTT.

The chain uses TRBV12-3 or TRBV12-4 and TRBJ2-3; TRBD2 matches 9 bases. Germline trimming cut 5 bases from V and 1 base from J; bases unmatched to any gene: 7. The CDR3 length is 16 residues. CDR3 in amino acids: CASSPPAGGRTDTQYF. CDR3 DNA sequence: TGTGCCAGCAGTCCCCCAGCGGGGGGCCGCACAGATACGCAGTATTTT.

V gene TRBV7-8 combines with J gene TRBJ1-5; 8 bases line up with TRBD1. The CDR3 is 18 amino acids. CDR1 and CDR2 (germline): SGHVS, FQNEAQ. The junction had 12 bases not matched to a gene; V was cut back by 5 bases and J by 0 bases. For the CDR3, the DNA is TGTGCCAGCAGCGCCCCTGGACAGGGAAGAAATAGCAATCAGCCCCAGCATTTT. Translated, it gives CASSAPGQGRNSNQPQHF.

The genes are TRBV20-1 and TRBJ1-2; 9 positions agree with TRBD1. This CDR3 region has 15 residues. Unmatched junction bases numbered 12, after V lost 3 bases and J lost 7 bases. Germline V gene data show CDR1 as DFQATT and CDR2 as SNEGSKA (reference sequence). The CDR3 DNA follows: TGCAGTGCTAGCAAAACAGGGGGCGAAGTAAGTGGCTACACCTTC. Translated: CSASKTGGEVSGYTF.

This clonotype was seen a single time. The rearrangement uses TRBV6-1 and TRBJ2-1; perhaps TRBD1 as D (6 bases). The V gene lost 6 bases and the J gene lost 15 bases, with 15 bases spanning the gap. Germline V CDR1 and CDR2: MNHNS, SASEGT. The CDR3 has 11 residues. CDR3 protein: CASRIQGAPFF. The CDR3 region has the DNA TGTGCCAGCAGGATACAGGGAGCGCCGTTCTTC.

The rearrangement links TRBV28 to TRBJ1-2; 8 nucleotides line up with TRBD1. From germline, CDR1 is MDHEN and CDR2 SYDVKM. Germline trimming cut 4 bases from V and 8 bases from J; bases unmatched to any gene: 12. This CDR3 is built from 15 residues. The CDR3 spells CASSSLMDRAGGYTF. The CDR3 DNA is TGTGCCAGCAGTTCTCTTATGGACAGGGCGGGAGGCTACACCTTC.

The chain uses TRBV3-1 and TRBJ2-7; 7 bases are a match to TRBD1. The germline V gene has CDR1 LGHDT and CDR2 YNNKEL (reference sequence). There are 14 residues in the CDR3. V gave up 4 bases and J gave up 3 bases; unmatched junction bases: 6. This CDR3 reads CASSPGGWSYEQYF. CDR3 coding DNA: TGTGCCAGCAGCCCAGGGGGATGGAGCTACGAGCAGTACTTC.

V and J are TRBV5-1 and TRBJ1-1; no clear D. Trimming shortened V by 4 bases and J by 4 bases, and 20 bases separated the two germline ends. Germline lookup yields CDR1 SGHRS and CDR2 YFSETQ. CDR3 length: 16 residues. CDR3 amino acids: CASSLTGVGMTTEAFF. The CDR3 DNA sequence: TGCGCCAGCAGCCTGACTGGTGTAGGGATGACCACTGAAGCTTTCTTT. Combining the CDR3 with reference TRBV5-1 and TRBJ1-1 gives the whole variable domain KAGVTQTPRYLIKTRGQQVTLSCSPISGHRSVSWYQQTPGQGLQFLFEYFSETQRNKGNFPGRFSGRQFSNSRSEMNVSTLELGDSALYLCASSLTGVGMTTEAFFGQGTRLTVV.

This chain uses TRBV12-3 or TRBV12-4 with TRBJ1-6; 9 bases are a match to TRBD1. This CDR3 spans 15 amino acids. Losses at the gene ends were 5 bases for V and 9 bases for J; bases not matched to a gene: 8. This chain's CDR3 is CASSAPGQGLSPLHF. The CDR3 region has the DNA TGTGCCAGCAGTGCCCCGGGACAGGGTCTTTCACCCCTCCACTTT.

The chain carries TRBV5-1 and TRBJ2-7; TRBD1 agrees at 11 bases. Unmatched junction bases numbered 5, after V lost 4 bases and J lost 5 bases. CDR3 length equals 14 residues. Germline V gives CDR1 SGHRS, CDR2 YFSETQ. The CDR3 DNA reads TGCGCCAGCAGCCTGGGACAGGGGGATGACGAGCAGTACTTC. Protein product: CASSLGQGDDEQYF. Complete variable domain (other parts from reference TRBV5-1 and TRBJ2-7): KAGVTQTPRYLIKTRGQQVTLSCSPISGHRSVSWYQQTPGQGLQFLFEYFSETQRNKGNFPGRFSGRQFSNSRSEMNVSTLELGDSALYLCASSLGQGDDEQYFGPGTRLTVT.

The genes are TRBV5-1 and TRBJ2-1, with D possibly matching TRBD1 (6 bases). V shed 0 bases and J shed 6 bases, with 7 bases lying between them. The CDR3 loop spans 13 amino acids. Per the germline V gene, CDR1 is SGHRS and CDR2 is YFSETQ. DNA of the CDR3: TGCGCCAGCAGCTTGGGACAGGTCAATGAGCAGTTCTTC. Translation: CASSLGQVNEQFF.

This clonotype has just one count. The gene calls are TRBV6-1 and TRBJ2-2; D possibly corresponds to TRBD2 (7 bases). This CDR3 region has 17 residues. In germline, CDR1 is MNHNS, CDR2 SASEGT. V lost 6 bases and J 6 bases, leaving 23 bases between the germline ends. CDR3 in amino acids: CASRILGGHRKAGELFF. The CDR3, as DNA: TGTGCCAGCAGGATATTGGGGGGGCACCGAAAGGCCGGGGAGCTGTTTTTT.

This chain connects TRBV12-3 or TRBV12-4 to TRBJ1-5; D possibly corresponds to TRBD1 (6 bases). The CDR3 has 15 amino acids. V was cut by 6 bases and J by 1 base, with 13 bases left in between. The CDR3 coding sequence is TGTGCCAGCAGGCCTCCAGGGGCAAGCAATCAGCCCCAGCATTTT. It codes for CASRPPGASNQPQHF.

This chain uses TRBV6-2 or TRBV6-3 with TRBJ2-7; no definite D call. Trimming cost V 3 bases and J 6 bases, with 9 bases left between them. This CDR3 has 12 amino acids. Germline V gene data show CDR1 as MNHEY and CDR2 as SVGEGT. The CDR3 protein is CASSYEVGEQYF. The CDR3 DNA is TGTGCCAGCAGTTATGAGGTTGGCGAGCAGTACTTC.

The gene calls are TRBV6-5 and TRBJ2-6; TRBD2 is a possible D gene (5 bases). Trimming pared 2 bases from V and 0 bases from J, leaving 8 bases between. This CDR3 comprises 16 residues. CDR1 is MNHEY and CDR2 is SVGAGI in the germline V gene. The CDR3 loop is CASSYREGSGANVLTF. CDR3 bases: TGTGCCAGCAGTTACCGGGAAGGCTCTGGGGCCAACGTCCTGACTTTC.

The chain links TRBV7-2 to TRBJ2-3; D perhaps matches TRBD1 (6 bases). Per germline, CDR1 SGHTA and CDR2 FQGNSA. Trimming shortened V by 3 bases and J by 7 bases, and 17 bases separated the two germline ends. The CDR3 contains 15 residues. The CDR3 is CASSFRPGDPYTQYF. For the CDR3, the DNA is TGTGCCAGCAGCTTTCGTCCAGGGGATCCCTATACGCAGTATTTT.

The gene calls are TRBV12-3 or TRBV12-4 and TRBJ1-5, with a possible D match to TRBD1 (5 bases). Trimming cost V 6 bases and J 5 bases, with 17 bases left between them. This CDR3 is 15 amino acids long. The CDR3 coding sequence is TGTGCCAGCAGCCCCTCCGGGACGGCTGATCAGCCCCAGCATTTT. Translation: CASSPSGTADQPQHF.

The V and J genes are TRBV12-3 or TRBV12-4 and TRBJ2-2; D gene unclear. The CDR3 spans 14 residues. Trimming took off 0 bases at V and 5 bases at J, with 7 bases between the two ends. This chain's CDR3 is CASSLAEGTGELFF. CDR3 sequence (DNA): TGTGCCAGCAGTTTAGCCGAAGGGACCGGGGAGCTGTTTTTT.